What follows are 3 T cell receptor beta chains derived from one specimen sequenced in a study of blood T cell repertoires in COVID-19. Clones were sequenced by immunoSEQ multiplex PCR, and TCRdb holds only the in-frame ones, with some missing. The sample shows a few hundred thousand clones, over 75% of them seen only once. The sequencing input was PBMCs or T cells enriched from blood (not recorded which). These receptor sequences come from a young woman who had recovered from COVID-19.

The chain combines TRBV7-6 with TRBJ2-7; D possibly corresponds to TRBD1 (5 bases). The V gene's germline CDR1 is SGHVS and CDR2 FNYEAQ. The germline V and J ends were trimmed by 3 bases and 6 bases, with 15 bases remaining between them. This CDR3 is 14 amino acids long. The CDR3 sequence is CASSLVGVGGEQYF. The CDR3 nucleotides are TGTGCCAGCAGCTTGGTAGGGGTCGGTGGCGAGCAGTACTTC.

CDR3: CASSSLTGLNTEAFF. The CDR3, as DNA: TGCGCCAGCAGCTCTCTGACAGGTTTAAACACTGAAGCTTTCTTT. This rearrangement joins TRBV5-1 to TRBJ1-1, with a weak D call TRBD1 (6 bases). Germline CDR1 is SGHRS and CDR2 is YFSETQ. V was trimmed by 3 bases and J by 2 bases, leaving 14 bases between them. This CDR3 spans 15 amino acids. Together with reference TRBV5-1 and TRBJ1-1, the CDR3 gives the full variable domain: KAGVTQTPRYLIKTRGQQVTLSCSPISGHRSVSWYQQTPGQGLQFLFEYFSETQRNKGNFPGRFSGRQFSNSRSEMNVSTLELGDSALYLCASSSLTGLNTEAFFGQGTRLTVV.

The sample holds one count of this clone. The gene calls are TRBV30 and TRBJ2-5; 7 bases line up with TRBD2. CDR3 length equals 11 residues. Germline V CDR1 and CDR2: GTSNPN, SVGIG (reference sequence). V lost 0 bases, J lost 10 bases, and 2 bases stayed unmatched. The CDR3 coding sequence is TGTGCCTGGAGTGTAGGGAGGGACCAGTACTTC. Amino acids: CAWSVGRDQYF.